These 3 T cell receptor beta chains were all obtained from the same sample, sequenced in a study of T cell responses to AZD1222 COVID-19 vaccine. Sequencing was performed with immunoSEQ multiplex PCR; in TCRdb, only in-frame clones are kept and a portion is missing. The top ten hold 12% of the sample, which has 90,000 to 150,000 clones, roughly 89% seen once. This material consisted of peripheral blood, taken on day 0 of AZD1222 vaccination. These receptors were obtained from an adult in good health.

As for this clone: One junction end disagrees with the germline gene, perhaps due to a read error. The chain recombines TRBV27 with TRBJ1-2; the match to TRBD1 covers 7 bases. The CDR3 has 14 amino acids. CDR1 and CDR2 (germline): MNHEY, SMNVEV (reference sequence). The CDR3 bases are TGTGCCAGCAGTCTATCCGGGACAGTCTATGGCTACACCTTC. Residues: CASSLSGTVYGYTF.

The J gene is TRBJ2-1, the V gene TRBV24-1; 10 nucleotides align to TRBD1. V lost 4 bases and J lost 10; bases outside the gene matches: 12. Germline V gives CDR1 KGHDR, CDR2 SFDVKD. CDR3 length: 16 amino acids. The CDR3 sequence: CATSDTRDRGMGEQFF. CDR3 nucleotide sequence: TGTGCCACCAGTGACACCCGGGACAGGGGTATGGGGGAGCAGTTCTTC.

The rearrangement links TRBV5-1 to TRBJ2-1; either TRBD1 or TRBD2 may fit D (6 bases each). Germline loops: CDR1 SGHRS, CDR2 YFSETQ. V lost 0 bases to trimming and J lost 6 bases, with 13 bases between them. The CDR3 sequence is 15 residues long. The CDR3 DNA reads as TGCGCCAGCAGCTTGGCCGGGGGCCCCGCCAATGAGCAGTTCTTC. Residues: CASSLAGGPANEQFF.